The 20 T cell receptor beta chains in this list originate from one sample, sequenced in a study of blood T cell repertoires in COVID-19. Profiling relied on immunoSEQ multiplex PCR, and the TCRdb table lists in-frame clones only, not all of them. The table has roughly 68,000 clones, more than 75% seen once. The sample comprised PBMCs or T cells enriched from blood (not recorded which). Receptors originate from a middle-aged woman who had recovered from COVID-19.

This clone was seen once. The CDR3 sequence: CASSQFGQGAMNTEAFF. CDR3 coding DNA: TGCGCCAGCAGCCAGTTCGGACAGGGGGCTATGAACACTGAAGCTTTCTTT. This chain links TRBV5-1 with TRBJ1-1; 11 bases are a match to TRBD1. This CDR3 comprises 17 residues. V lost 4 bases, J lost 0 bases, and 8 bases stayed unmatched. Germline V lookup: CDR1 SGHRS, CDR2 YFSETQ.

The V gene is TRBV9, the J gene TRBJ1-5; maybe TRBD1 (5 bases). The CDR3 covers 15 residues. The germline CDR1 and CDR2 sequences are SGDLS and YYNGEE. V shed 3 bases and J shed 0 bases, with 10 bases lying between them. CDR3 DNA: TGTGCCAGCAGCGCCGACAGTTATAGCAATCAGCCCCAGCATTTT. Translated: CASSADSYSNQPQHF.

V gene TRBV7-9 combines with J gene TRBJ1-3; possibly TRBD1 for D (5 bases). The CDR3 is 15 residues long. The germline CDR1 and CDR2 sequences are SEHNR and FQNEAQ (reference sequence). Between the trimmed V and J ends, which lost 3 bases and 4 bases, there was a span of 13 bases. This CDR3 reads CASSFRGFAGNTIYF. CDR3 bases: TGTGCCAGCAGCTTCCGGGGGTTCGCGGGAAACACCATATATTTT.

The chain combines TRBV4-1 with TRBJ1-5; the match to TRBD1 covers 8 bases. V shed 1 base, J shed 7 bases, and the junction held 6 bases outside the gene matches. CDR1 and CDR2 (germline): MGHRA, YSYEKL. The CDR3 has 15 amino acids. The CDR3 DNA sequence: TGCGCCAGCAGCCAAGGGACAGGGCCCGGACAGCCCCAGCATTTT. Its protein product is CASSQGTGPGQPQHF.

This clone has a single count. The genes are TRBV23-1 and TRBJ1-5; D is unresolved. TRBV23-1 is an open reading frame whose function is uncertain. V was pared by 3 bases and J by 5 bases, with 5 bases between. The CDR3 is 12 amino acids. The CDR3 DNA is TGCGCCAGCAGTCACAGGCATCAGCCCCAGCATTTT. Protein product: CASSHRHQPQHF.

The chain couples TRBV18 to TRBJ2-5, with 7 nucleotides matching TRBD1. V shed 4 bases, J shed 2 bases, and the junction held 4 bases outside the gene matches. The CDR3 has 14 amino acids. Germline loops: CDR1 KGHSH, CDR2 LQKENI. The CDR3 sequence: CASSLTTGQETQYF. CDR3 nucleotide sequence: TGTGCCAGCTCACTCACGACAGGGCAAGAGACCCAGTACTTC. Using reference TRBV18 and TRBJ2-5 for the parts outside the CDR3, the full variable domain is NAGVMQNPRHLVRRRGQEARLRCSPMKGHSHVYWYRQLPEEGLKFMVYLQKENIIDESGMPKERFSAEFPKEGPSILRIQQVVRGDSAAYFCASSLTTGQETQYFGPGTRLLVL.

The chain combines TRBV29-1 with TRBJ2-2; possibly TRBD2 for D (6 bases). The CDR3 is 13 amino acids. The V end was cut by 3 bases, the J end by 6 bases, with 11 bases between. Germline V gene sequence: CDR1 SQVTM, CDR2 ANQGSEA. For the CDR3, the DNA is TGCAGCGTTGACGGCGGGGCTTCCGGGGAGCTGTTTTTT. As protein: CSVDGGASGELFF.

This sequence joins TRBV18 and TRBJ2-5; D may be TRBD2 (6 bases). The CDR3 has 17 amino acids. Germline V gene data show CDR1 as KGHSH and CDR2 as LQKENI. The V end lost 2 bases, the J end lost 5 bases, and 21 bases lay between the germline ends. CDR3 nucleotides: TGTGCCAGCTCACCATCTTTGTTCCGGGAGCCCAGGGAGACCCAGTACTTC. This gives the protein CASSPSLFREPRETQYF.

The chain combines TRBV3-1 (or the pseudogene TRBV3-2) with TRBJ2-1, with 9 bases that match TRBD2. The CDR3 loop spans 16 amino acids. Germline values: CDR1 LGHDT, CDR2 YNNKEL (reference sequence). Trimming removed 0 bases from V and 3 bases from J; junction bases left unmatched: 3. CDR3 DNA sequence: TGTGCCAGCAGCCAAGACGGAGCGGGAGGCTACAATGAGCAGTTCTTC. It codes for CASSQDGAGGYNEQFF.

This clone was observed at least ten times. This chain connects TRBV5-1 to TRBJ1-6, with D tentatively TRBD1 (6 bases). The V and J ends lost 0 bases and 8 bases respectively, with 15 bases between them. Germline lookup yields CDR1 SGHRS and CDR2 YFSETQ. This CDR3 is 16 amino acids long. The DNA for the CDR3 is TGCGCCAGCAGCTTGGGGGGGCCAGAAAACTATTCACCCCTCCACTTT. This codes for CASSLGGPENYSPLHF.

V and J are TRBV7-3 and TRBJ2-7; TRBD2 agrees at 9 bases. CDR1 and CDR2 from the germline V gene are SGHTA and FQGTGA. CDR3 length equals 15 residues. Germline trimming cut 3 bases from V and 7 bases from J; bases unmatched to any gene: 10. This CDR3 is CASSLSGGLQTEQYF. The CDR3 region has the DNA TGTGCCAGCAGCTTGAGCGGGGGGCTCCAGACGGAGCAGTACTTC.

This chain links TRBV2 with TRBJ1-2; perhaps TRBD1 as D (5 bases). The CDR3 consists of 13 residues. V lost 6 bases to trimming and J lost 4 bases, with 12 bases between them. Germline CDR1 reads SNHLY; CDR2 reads FYNNEI. The CDR3 DNA follows: TGTGCCAGCAGAGCACAGGTGGGCTATGGCTACACCTTC. This gives the protein CASRAQVGYGYTF.

V is TRBV7-9 and J is TRBJ2-1; weak D call: TRBD1 (5 bases). Trimming stripped 4 bases from V and 8 bases from J, with 6 bases between. This CDR3 is 11 amino acids long. Per germline, CDR1 SEHNR and CDR2 FQNEAQ (reference sequence). The CDR3 nucleotides are TGTGCCAGCAGCTCGACAGATGAGCAGTTCTTC. It encodes CASSSTDEQFF.

The rearrangement joins TRBV29-1 to TRBJ2-7; D is unresolved. V shed 7 bases and J shed 0 bases, with 13 bases lying between them. The germline V gene encodes CDR1 SQVTM and CDR2 ANQGSEA. The CDR3 has 13 residues. The CDR3 bases are TGCAGCGCCCTGATCTCTAGCTCCTACGAGCAGTACTTC. It codes for CSALISSSYEQYF.

In nucleotides, the CDR3 is TGCGCCAGCAGAGGGACTAGCGTAGGTTCCAACGAGCAGTACTTC. Translation: CASRGTSVGSNEQYF. The chain employs TRBV5-1 and TRBJ2-7; TRBD2 matches at 10 bases. Germline values: CDR1 SGHRS, CDR2 YFSETQ. This CDR3 is 15 amino acids long. The ends lost 5 bases at V and 5 bases at J; junction bases unmatched: 10.

This clone was seen once. The chain couples TRBV5-4 to TRBJ1-1, with 11 nucleotides matching TRBD1. This CDR3 comprises 16 residues. Germline CDR1 and CDR2: SGHNT and YYREEE (reference sequence). V gave up 1 base and J gave up 3 bases; unmatched junction bases: 5. The CDR3 reads CASSLRGQGADTEAFF. The CDR3 region has the DNA TGTGCCAGCAGCTTGCGCGGACAGGGGGCGGACACTGAAGCTTTCTTT.

V and J are TRBV6-1 and TRBJ2-7; 12 bases are a match to TRBD1. This CDR3 contains 14 residues. Germline V gene data show CDR1 as MNHNS and CDR2 as SASEGT. Trimming cost V 2 bases and J 6 bases; bases outside gene matches: 2. Here the CDR3 DNA reads TGTGCCAGCAGTGAATGGGGACAGGGGGCCGAGCAGTACTTC. Translation: CASSEWGQGAEQYF.

Details on this clone: One end of the junction does not line up with germline, which may come from a read error. The V and J genes are TRBV5-5 and TRBJ2-7; D possibly corresponds to TRBD2 (7 bases). This CDR3 region has 15 residues. The germline gives CDR1 SGHKS, CDR2 YYEKEE (reference sequence). The CDR3 DNA reads TGTGCCCGCAGCTTGGCCGGAGGGGGGGAAGGCGAGCAGTACTTC. As protein: CARSLAGGGEGEQYF. The whole variable domain, filled in from reference TRBV5-5 and TRBJ2-7, reads DAGVTQSPTHLIKTRGQQVTLRCSPISGHKSVSWYQQVLGQGPQFIFQYYEKEERGRGNFPDRFSARQFPNYSSELNVNALLLGDSALYLCARSLAGGGEGEQYFGPGTRLTVT.

The chain combines TRBV13 with TRBJ1-2; D is unclear. CDR3 length equals 12 residues. V gave up 0 bases and J gave up 8 bases, with 7 bases separating them. Looked up from germline, CDR1 is PRHDT and CDR2 is FYEKMQ (reference sequence). The CDR3 bases are TGTGCCAGCAGCTTAGGCAGCGTGGGCTACACCTTC. It translates to CASSLGSVGYTF. The variable domain in full, with the rest retrieved from reference TRBV13 and TRBJ1-2, is AAGVIQSPRHLIKEKRETATLKCYPIPRHDTVYWYQQGPGQDPQFLISFYEKMQSDKGSIPDRFSAQQFSDYHSELNMSSLELGDSALYFCASSLGSVGYTFGSGTRLTVV.

The J gene is TRBJ2-3, the V gene TRBV6-5; D may be TRBD1 (6 bases). Germline V CDR1 and CDR2: MNHEY, SVGAGI. This CDR3 is 14 amino acids long. V lost 5 bases, J lost 2 bases, and 11 bases lay in between. The CDR3 DNA sequence: TGTGCCAGCAGTCGGCCAGGGGCCACAGATACGCAGTATTTT. This encodes CASSRPGATDTQYF.